Below are 15 T cell receptor beta chains sequenced from a single sample in a study of cytomegalovirus exposure and HLA in healthy donors. A multiplex PCR was run with 60 Vbeta primers and 13 Jbeta primers. Sequencing was performed with immunoSEQ multiplex PCR; in TCRdb, only in-frame clones are kept and a portion is missing. The table gives approximately 200,000 clones; the top ten clones make up around 0.7% of it. Specimen: PBMCs. Source of these receptors: a boy between 10 and 17 years old in good health and CMV-seronegative.

V and J are TRBV19 and TRBJ2-2; D might be TRBD2 (6 bases). This CDR3 has 17 amino acids. Trimming removed 4 bases from V and 5 bases from J, with 20 bases in between. The germline gives CDR1 LNHDA, CDR2 SQIVND (reference sequence). This CDR3 reads CASSRRDLGSITGELFF. The CDR3, as DNA: TGTGCCAGTAGTAGGAGGGACTTAGGATCTATTACCGGGGAGCTGTTTTTT.

The chain employs TRBV4-3 and TRBJ1-1; perhaps TRBD1 as D (5 bases). Trimming took off 3 bases at V and 3 bases at J, with 11 bases between the two ends. CDR3 length: 14 residues. The germline V gene has CDR1 LGHNA and CDR2 YSLEER. The DNA for the CDR3 is TGCGCCAGCAGCCACGGCAGGGAGGACACTGAAGCTTTCTTT. It is translated as CASSHGREDTEAFF.

The V and J genes are TRBV29-1 and TRBJ2-7; tentative D call: TRBD1 (5 bases). Germline CDR1 SQVTM, CDR2 ANQGSEA. V shed 1 base and J shed 3 bases, with 13 bases lying between them. This CDR3 has 14 amino acids. CDR3 in DNA: TGCAGCGTTGAAGGCCCAGACAGAGGCTACGAGCAGTACTTC. Translating it yields CSVEGPDRGYEQYF.

The CDR3 region is CASTFGGAYNEQFF. In nucleotides, the CDR3 is TGTGCCAGCACCTTCGGGGGGGCATACAATGAGCAGTTCTTC. J is TRBJ2-1 and V is TRBV27; 8 bases align to TRBD2. CDR1 is MNHEY, CDR2 SMNVEV, per germline (reference sequence). Germline trimming cut 7 bases from V and 4 bases from J; bases unmatched to any gene: 6. The CDR3 loop spans 14 amino acids.

This chain joins TRBV6-1 and TRBJ2-7; possibly TRBD2 for D (5 bases). The CDR3 extends over 15 amino acids. With 2 bases removed from V and 0 bases from J, the gap between germline ends came to 11 bases. From germline, CDR1 is MNHNS and CDR2 SASEGT. The CDR3 sequence: CASSESGSSSYEQYF. The CDR3 DNA reads TGTGCCAGCAGTGAATCGGGATCCAGCTCCTACGAGCAGTACTTC.

V usage is TRBV28 and J usage is TRBJ1-2, with TRBD1 identical over 9 bases. The length of the CDR3 is 15 residues. J lost 6 bases, V lost 6 bases, and 11 bases had no gene match. Germline V gene sequence: CDR1 MDHEN, CDR2 SYDVKM. The chain's CDR3 is CASSQGQGPVNGYTF. CDR3 bases: TGTGCCAGCAGCCAAGGACAGGGGCCGGTTAATGGCTACACCTTC.

The chain has TRBV15 and TRBJ1-5; TRBD1 aligns across 7 bases. Germline CDR1 LNHNV, CDR2 YYDKDF (reference sequence). CDR3 size: 16 residues. The V gene end was trimmed by 5 bases and the J gene end by 3 bases; junction bases not matched to a gene: 10. This CDR3 is CATSGQGGLDNQPQHF. The CDR3 DNA follows: TGTGCCACCAGCGGCCAGGGGGGTCTCGACAATCAGCCCCAGCATTTT.

V gene TRBV4-2 combines with J gene TRBJ2-1; 8 positions match TRBD1. The CDR3 consists of 15 residues. With V trimmed by 3 bases and J by 4 bases, 5 bases remained unmatched. Germline CDR1 reads LGHNA; CDR2 reads YNFKEQ. The CDR3 DNA follows: TGTGCCAGCAGCCACACCGGGACAGGATACAATGAGCAGTTCTTC. Translated: CASSHTGTGYNEQFF.

The genes are TRBV28 and TRBJ2-5; perhaps TRBD2 as D (7 bases). Germline V lookup: CDR1 MDHEN, CDR2 SYDVKM. The CDR3 has 14 amino acids. V lost 1 base and J 4 bases, leaving 10 bases between the germline ends. As DNA, the CDR3 is TGTGCCAGCAGTTTATCGGGGGGCGGAGAGACCCAGTACTTC. Its translation: CASSLSGGGETQYF.

The chain is built from TRBV7-2 and TRBJ2-1, with 11 bases lining up with TRBD2. Germline CDR1 is SGHTA and CDR2 is FQGNSA. The CDR3 loop spans 15 amino acids. Trimming cost V 2 bases and J 6 bases; bases outside gene matches: 3. CDR3 DNA: TGTGCCAGCAGCTTACAACTAGCGGGGGTCAATGAGCAGTTCTTC. Translating gives CASSLQLAGVNEQFF.

The V call is TRBV18, the J call TRBJ1-1; D gene uncertain. The length of the CDR3 is 14 residues. Trimming stripped 4 bases from V and 4 bases from J, with 13 bases between. From germline, CDR1 is KGHSH and CDR2 LQKENI. The CDR3 region is CASSRADPGTEAFF. In nucleotides, the CDR3 is TGTGCCAGCTCACGAGCGGACCCGGGCACTGAAGCTTTCTTT.

The chain uses TRBV30 and TRBJ2-7, with TRBD1 matching over 9 bases. V lost 2 bases to trimming and J lost 4 bases; unmatched junction nucleotides: 6. Germline V gives CDR1 GTSNPN, CDR2 SVGIG (reference sequence). This CDR3 region has 14 residues. CDR3 residues: CAWSRQGVLYEQYF. CDR3 DNA: TGTGCCTGGAGTCGACAGGGGGTGTTATACGAGCAGTACTTC.

The chain recombines TRBV27 with TRBJ2-2; 7 bases match TRBD1. Germline lookup yields CDR1 MNHEY and CDR2 SMNVEV (reference sequence). The CDR3 runs to 14 residues. V was pared by 3 bases and J by 7 bases, with 5 bases of the junction left unmatched. CDR3 DNA: TGTGCCAGCAGTTTGGGCAGGGGGTTCGGGGAGCTGTTTTTT. This gives the protein CASSLGRGFGELFF.

The chain combines TRBV18 with TRBJ1-5; D is unresolved. Trimming pared 1 base from V and 3 bases from J, leaving 10 bases between. Germline CDR1 KGHSH, CDR2 LQKENI. The CDR3 runs to 15 residues. For the CDR3, the DNA is TGTGCCAGCTCACCACAGGAGGTCACCAATCAGCCCCAGCATTTT. This encodes CASSPQEVTNQPQHF.

The gene calls are TRBV7-6 and TRBJ2-1, with 7 positions matching TRBD1. V was clipped by 0 bases and J by 10 bases; unmatched bases: 9. The CDR3 spans 15 residues. The germline V gene has CDR1 SGHVS and CDR2 FNYEAQ. CDR3 region: CASSLAWASGQEQFF. CDR3 bases: TGTGCCAGCAGCTTAGCGTGGGCTTCGGGACAGGAGCAGTTCTTC.